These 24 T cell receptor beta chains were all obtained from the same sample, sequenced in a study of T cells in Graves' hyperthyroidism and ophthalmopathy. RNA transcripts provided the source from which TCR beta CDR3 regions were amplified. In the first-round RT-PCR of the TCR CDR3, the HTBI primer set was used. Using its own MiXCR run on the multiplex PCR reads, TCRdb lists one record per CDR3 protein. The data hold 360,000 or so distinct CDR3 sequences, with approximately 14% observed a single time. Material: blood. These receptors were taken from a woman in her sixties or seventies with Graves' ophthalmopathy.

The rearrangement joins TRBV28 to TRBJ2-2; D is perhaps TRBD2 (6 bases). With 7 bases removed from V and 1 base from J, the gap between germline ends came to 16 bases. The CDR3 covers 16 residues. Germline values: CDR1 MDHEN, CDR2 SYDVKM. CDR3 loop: CASTRAGRGNTGELFF. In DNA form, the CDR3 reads TGTGCCAGCACCAGGGCGGGACGGGGGAACACCGGGGAGCTGTTTTTT.

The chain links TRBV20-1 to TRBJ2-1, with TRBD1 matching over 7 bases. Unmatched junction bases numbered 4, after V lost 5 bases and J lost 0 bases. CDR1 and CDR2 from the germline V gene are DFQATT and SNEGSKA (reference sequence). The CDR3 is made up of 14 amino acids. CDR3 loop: CSAPRQGSYNEQFF. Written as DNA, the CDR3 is TGCAGTGCTCCCAGACAGGGCTCCTACAATGAGCAGTTCTTC.

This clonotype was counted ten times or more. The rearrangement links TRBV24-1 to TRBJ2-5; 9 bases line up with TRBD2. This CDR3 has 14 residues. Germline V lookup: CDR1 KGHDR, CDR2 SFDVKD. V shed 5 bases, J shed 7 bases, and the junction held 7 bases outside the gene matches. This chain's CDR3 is CATSGKREARTQYF. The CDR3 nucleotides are TGTGCCACCAGTGGTAAGCGGGAGGCAAGGACCCAGTACTTC.

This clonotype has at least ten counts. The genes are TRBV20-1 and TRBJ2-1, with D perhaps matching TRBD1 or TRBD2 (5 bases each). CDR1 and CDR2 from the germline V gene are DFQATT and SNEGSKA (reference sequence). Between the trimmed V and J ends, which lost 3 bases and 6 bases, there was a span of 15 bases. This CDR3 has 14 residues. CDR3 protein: CSASLRDGINEQFF. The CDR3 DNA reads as TGCAGTGCTAGTCTCCGGGACGGCATCAATGAGCAGTTCTTC.

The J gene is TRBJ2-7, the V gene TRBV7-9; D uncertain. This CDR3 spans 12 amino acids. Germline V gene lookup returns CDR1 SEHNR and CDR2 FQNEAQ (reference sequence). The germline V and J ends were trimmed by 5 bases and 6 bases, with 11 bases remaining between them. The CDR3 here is CASSLLMGEQYF. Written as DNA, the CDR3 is TGTGCCAGCAGCCTACTTATGGGCGAGCAGTACTTC. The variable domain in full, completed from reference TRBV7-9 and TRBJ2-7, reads DTGVSQNPRHKITKRGQNVTFRCDPISEHNRLYWYRQTLGQGPEFLTYFQNEAQLEKSRLLSDRFSAERPKGSFSTLEIQRTEQGDSAMYLCASSLLMGEQYFGPGTRLTVT.

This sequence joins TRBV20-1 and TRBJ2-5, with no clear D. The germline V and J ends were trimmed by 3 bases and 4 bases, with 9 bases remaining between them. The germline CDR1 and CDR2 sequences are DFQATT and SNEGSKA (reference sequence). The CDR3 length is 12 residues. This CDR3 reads CSARVVGETQYF. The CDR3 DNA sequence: TGCAGTGCTAGGGTTGTTGGAGAGACCCAGTACTTC.

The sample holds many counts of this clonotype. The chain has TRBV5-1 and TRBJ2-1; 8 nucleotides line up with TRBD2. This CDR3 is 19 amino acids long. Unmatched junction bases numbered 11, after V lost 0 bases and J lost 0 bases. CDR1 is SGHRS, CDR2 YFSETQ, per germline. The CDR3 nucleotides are TGCGCCAGCAGCTTGGGCCGGGAGGGGTTTGGAAGCTCCTACAATGAGCAGTTCTTC. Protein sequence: CASSLGREGFGSSYNEQFF.

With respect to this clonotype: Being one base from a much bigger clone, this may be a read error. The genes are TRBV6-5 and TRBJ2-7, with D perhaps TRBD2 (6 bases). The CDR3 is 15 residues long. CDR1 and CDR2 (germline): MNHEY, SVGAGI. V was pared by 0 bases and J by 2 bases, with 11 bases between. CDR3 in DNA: TGTGCCAGCAGTTACTCCTCGGAGGGGACCTACGAGCAGTACTTC. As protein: CASSYSSEGTYEQYF.

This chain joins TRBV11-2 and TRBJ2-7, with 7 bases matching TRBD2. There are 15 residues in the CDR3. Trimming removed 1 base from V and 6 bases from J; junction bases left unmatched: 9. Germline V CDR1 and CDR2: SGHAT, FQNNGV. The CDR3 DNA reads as TGTGCCAGCAGCTTAGGGCTAGCGGATCTGCGCGAGCAGTACTTC. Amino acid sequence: CASSLGLADLREQYF.

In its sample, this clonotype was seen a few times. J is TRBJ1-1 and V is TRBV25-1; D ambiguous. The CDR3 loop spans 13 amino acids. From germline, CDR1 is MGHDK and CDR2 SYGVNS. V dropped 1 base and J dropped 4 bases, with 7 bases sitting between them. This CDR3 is CASSELRGTEAFF. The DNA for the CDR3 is TGTGCCAGCAGTGAATTGCGGGGCACTGAAGCTTTCTTT.

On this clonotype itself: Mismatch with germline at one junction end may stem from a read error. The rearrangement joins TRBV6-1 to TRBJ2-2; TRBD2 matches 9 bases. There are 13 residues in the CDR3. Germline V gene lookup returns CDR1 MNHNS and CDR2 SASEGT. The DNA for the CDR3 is TGCGCCTCCGGGCGGGAGGGCGCCGGGGAGCTGTTTTTT. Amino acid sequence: CASGREGAGELFF.

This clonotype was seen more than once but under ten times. The CDR3 protein is CASSEEGPQETQYF. The CDR3 DNA sequence: TGTGCCAGCAGTGAGGAGGGTCCTCAAGAGACCCAGTACTTC. The V and J genes are TRBV25-1 and TRBJ2-5; possibly TRBD2 for D (6 bases). Germline V gene sequence: CDR1 MGHDK, CDR2 SYGVNS. Trimming removed 3 bases at V and 2 bases at J, with 10 bases between. The CDR3 contains 14 residues. Full variable domain (remainder filled in from reference TRBV25-1 and TRBJ2-5): EADIYQTPRYLVIGTGKKITLECSQTMGHDKMYWYQQDPGMELHLIHYSYGVNSTEKGDLSSESTVSRIRTEHFPLTLESARPSHTSQYLCASSEEGPQETQYFGPGTRLLVL.

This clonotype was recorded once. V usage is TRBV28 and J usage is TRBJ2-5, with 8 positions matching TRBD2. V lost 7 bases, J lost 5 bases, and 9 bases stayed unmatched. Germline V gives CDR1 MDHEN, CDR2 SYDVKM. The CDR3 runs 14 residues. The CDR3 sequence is CASIPAGDSETQYF. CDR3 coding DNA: TGTGCCAGCATTCCAGCGGGAGATTCGGAGACCCAGTACTTC.

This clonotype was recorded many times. CDR3 in DNA: TGTGCCAGCACCGGGGGCGATGGCAATCAGCCCCAGCATTTT. Its protein product is CASTGGDGNQPQHF. This chain connects TRBV7-9 to TRBJ1-5, with a possible D match to TRBD1 (6 bases). Trimming removed 7 bases from V and 2 bases from J, with 12 bases in between. The CDR3 totals 14 residues. Germline-derived CDR1 and CDR2 are SEHNR and FQNEAQ (reference sequence).

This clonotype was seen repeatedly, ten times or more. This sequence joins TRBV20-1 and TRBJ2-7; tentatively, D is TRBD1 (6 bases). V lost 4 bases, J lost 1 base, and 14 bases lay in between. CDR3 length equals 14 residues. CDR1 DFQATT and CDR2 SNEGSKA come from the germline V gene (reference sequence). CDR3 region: CSAIDRPGSYEQYF. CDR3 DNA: TGCAGTGCTATTGACAGGCCTGGTTCCTACGAGCAGTACTTC.

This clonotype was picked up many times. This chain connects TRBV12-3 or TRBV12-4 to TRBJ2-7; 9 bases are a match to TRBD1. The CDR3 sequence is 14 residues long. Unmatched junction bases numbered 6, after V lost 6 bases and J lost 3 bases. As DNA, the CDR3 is TGTGCCAGCAGCCCCGGGACAGGGTACTACGAGCAGTACTTC. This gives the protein CASSPGTGYYEQYF.

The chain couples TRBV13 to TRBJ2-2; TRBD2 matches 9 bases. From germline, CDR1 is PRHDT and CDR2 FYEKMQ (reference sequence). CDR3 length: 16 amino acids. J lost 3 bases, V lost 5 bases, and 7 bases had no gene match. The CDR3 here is CASSPQTSGYTGELFF. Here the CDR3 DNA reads TGTGCCAGCAGCCCCCAGACTAGCGGATACACCGGGGAGCTGTTTTTT.

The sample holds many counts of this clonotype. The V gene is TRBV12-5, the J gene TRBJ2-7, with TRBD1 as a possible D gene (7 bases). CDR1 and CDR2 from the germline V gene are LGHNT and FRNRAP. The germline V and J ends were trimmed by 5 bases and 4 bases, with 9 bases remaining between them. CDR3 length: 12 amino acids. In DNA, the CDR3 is TGTGCTAGTGGTCAGGGGGGATACGAGCAGTACTTC. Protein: CASGQGGYEQYF.

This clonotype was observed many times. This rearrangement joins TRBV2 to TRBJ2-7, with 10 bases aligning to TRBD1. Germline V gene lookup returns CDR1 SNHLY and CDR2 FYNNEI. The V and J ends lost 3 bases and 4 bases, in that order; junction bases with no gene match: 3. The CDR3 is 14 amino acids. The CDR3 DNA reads TGTGCCAGCAGTGATGGGACAGGGGTTTACGAGCAGTACTTC. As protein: CASSDGTGVYEQYF.

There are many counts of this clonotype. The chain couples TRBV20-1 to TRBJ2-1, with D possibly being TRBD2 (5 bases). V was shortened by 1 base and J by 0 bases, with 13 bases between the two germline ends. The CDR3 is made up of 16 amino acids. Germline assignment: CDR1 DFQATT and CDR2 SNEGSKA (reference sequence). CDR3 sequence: CSARAEEVTSYNEQFF. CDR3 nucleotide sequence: TGCAGTGCTAGAGCCGAGGAGGTTACCTCCTACAATGAGCAGTTCTTC.

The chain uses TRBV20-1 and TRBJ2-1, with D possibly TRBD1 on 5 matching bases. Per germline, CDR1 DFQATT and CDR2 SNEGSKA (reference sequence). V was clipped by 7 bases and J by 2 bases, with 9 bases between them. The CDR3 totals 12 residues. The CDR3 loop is CSVLTAYNEQFF. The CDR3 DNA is TGCAGTGTTCTGACAGCCTACAATGAGCAGTTCTTC.

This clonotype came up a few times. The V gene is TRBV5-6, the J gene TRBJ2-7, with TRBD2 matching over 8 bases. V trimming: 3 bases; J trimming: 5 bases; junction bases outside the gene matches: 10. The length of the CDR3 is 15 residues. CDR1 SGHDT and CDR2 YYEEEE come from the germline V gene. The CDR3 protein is CASSWGRLAGDEQYF. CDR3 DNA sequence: TGTGCCAGCAGCTGGGGGAGGCTAGCGGGCGACGAGCAGTACTTC. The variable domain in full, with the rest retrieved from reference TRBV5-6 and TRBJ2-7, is DAGVTQSPTHLIKTRGQQVTLRCSPKSGHDTVSWYQQALGQGPQFIFQYYEEEERQRGNFPDRFSGHQFPNYSSELNVNALLLGDSALYLCASSWGRLAGDEQYFGPGTRLTVT.

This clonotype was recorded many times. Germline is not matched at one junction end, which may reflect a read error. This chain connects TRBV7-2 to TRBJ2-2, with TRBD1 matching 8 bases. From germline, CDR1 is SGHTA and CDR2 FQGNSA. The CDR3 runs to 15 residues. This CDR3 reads CASSLDRGNTGELFF. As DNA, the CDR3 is TGTGCCAGCAGTTTAGACAGGGGGAACACCGGGGAGCTGTTTTTT. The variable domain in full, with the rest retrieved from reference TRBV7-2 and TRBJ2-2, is GAGVSQSPSNKVTEKGKDVELRCDPISGHTALYWYRQSLGQGLEFLIYFQGNSAPDKSGLPSDRFSAERTGGSVSTLTIQRTQQEDSAVYLCASSLDRGNTGELFFGEGSRLTVL.

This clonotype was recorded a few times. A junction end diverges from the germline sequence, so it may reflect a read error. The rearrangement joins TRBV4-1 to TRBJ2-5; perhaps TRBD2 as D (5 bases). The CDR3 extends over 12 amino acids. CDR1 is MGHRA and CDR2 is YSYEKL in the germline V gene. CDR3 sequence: CASSYEGETQYF. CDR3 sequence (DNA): TGTGCCAGCAGTTACGAGGGAGAGACCCAGTACTTC.